This T cell receptor beta chain appears in the sequencing data of a study of shared clonotypes between healthy human individuals. Study information: Donors had three CD4 naive, three CD4 memory, two CD8 naive and one CD8 memory plate apiece.

V was clipped by 5 bases and J by 4 bases, with 12 bases between them. Germline V gene lookup returns CDR1 SGHRS and CDR2 YFSETQ. CDR3 length: 13 amino acids. Concerning this clone: Its antigen is unknown.

The protocol was immunoSEQ multiplex PCR, while the TCRdb copy is restricted to in-frame clones and leaves out a portion. This table holds approximately 340,000 clones, around 79% found once. Study results and caveats: Among non-shared clonotypes, generation probabilities were lower than among those shared by all four donors.

The specimen sequenced was memory CD4+ T cells sorted from blood. The sample's subset: CD45RA-negative fraction. The chain employs TRBV5-1 and TRBJ1-2; D not certain. This clonotype was sampled from a man aged 25 to 45 in good health. The CDR3 DNA is TGCGCCAGCAGGAGGGAGGGCATCTATGGCTACACCTTC. Encoded protein: CASRREGIYGYTF. Together with reference TRBV5-1 and TRBJ1-2, the CDR3 gives the full variable domain: KAGVTQTPRYLIKTRGQQVTLSCSPISGHRSVSWYQQTPGQGLQFLFEYFSETQRNKGNFPGRFSGRQFSNSRSEMNVSTLELGDSALYLCASRREGIYGYTFGSGTRLTVV.